Below, 18 T cell receptor beta chains from the same sample are listed, as sequenced in a study of T cells in Graves' hyperthyroidism and ophthalmopathy. The CDR3 regions of TCR beta were amplified from RNA transcripts. HTBI primers drove first-round RT-PCR of the TCR CDR3. MiXCR, run by TCRdb on the multiplex PCR reads, gives a single entry per CDR3 protein. The table records about 290,000 distinct CDR3 sequences, roughly 15% of them present only once. Sample: blood. These receptors were obtained from a woman between 40 and 50 years old with Graves' hyperthyroidism.

In its sample, this clonotype was seen a few times. This chain links TRBV18 with TRBJ1-1; 9 bases are shared with TRBD1. The CDR3 spans 16 residues. V lost 5 bases to trimming and J lost 3 bases; unmatched junction nucleotides: 10. Germline values: CDR1 KGHSH, CDR2 LQKENI. CDR3 protein: CASSGTGWVEDTEAFF. CDR3 DNA sequence: TGTGCCAGCTCAGGGACAGGGTGGGTAGAAGACACTGAAGCTTTCTTT.

The chain is built from TRBV15 and TRBJ1-4; D is unresolved. CDR1 is LNHNV and CDR2 is YYDKDF in the germline V gene (reference sequence). The CDR3 contains 15 residues. V gave up 1 base and J gave up 1 base, with 7 bases separating them. CDR3 in DNA: TGTGCCACCAGCAGAGCGCGTGGAACTAATGAAAAACTGTTTTTT. This translates into CATSRARGTNEKLFF.

The rearrangement uses TRBV5-4 and TRBJ1-1; 11 positions agree with TRBD1. Unmatched junction bases numbered 10, after V lost 7 bases and J lost 5 bases. CDR1 and CDR2 from the germline V gene are SGHNT and YYREEE (reference sequence). The CDR3 is made up of 15 amino acids. CDR3 coding DNA: TGTGCCAGCCAGGACCCCGGACAGGGGGCTACTGAAGCTTTCTTT. It yields the protein CASQDPGQGATEAFF.

This clonotype was seen repeatedly, ten times or more. The chain uses TRBV18 and TRBJ1-6; tentative D call: TRBD1 (6 bases). There are 13 residues in the CDR3. V shed 0 bases and J shed 13 bases, with 10 bases lying between them. The germline gives CDR1 KGHSH, CDR2 LQKENI. For the CDR3, the DNA is TGTGCCAGCTCACCACCGAGGGGGGTTCCCCTCCACTTT. The encoded protein is CASSPPRGVPLHF.

This clonotype was detected ten times or more. The V and J genes are TRBV19 and TRBJ1-5; D is uncertain. The CDR3 length is 14 residues. The V gene lost 5 bases and the J gene lost 11 bases, with 19 bases spanning the gap. CDR1 and CDR2 from the germline V gene are LNHDA and SQIVND (reference sequence). The CDR3 is CASSPRSAVVTQHF. For the CDR3, the DNA is TGTGCCAGTAGTCCGAGGTCAGCCGTAGTGACCCAGCATTTT. Based on the CDR3 plus reference TRBV19 and TRBJ1-5, the full variable domain is DGGITQSPKYLFRKEGQNVTLSCEQNLNHDAMYWYRQDPGQGLRLIYYSQIVNDFQKGDIAEGYSVSREKKESFPLTVTSAQKNPTAFYLCASSPRSAVVTQHFGDGTRLSIL.

This clonotype was seen ten or more times. The chain combines TRBV2 with TRBJ1-5; 8 bases agree with TRBD1. There are 15 residues in the CDR3. Germline trimming cut 4 bases from V and 0 bases from J; bases unmatched to any gene: 2. Germline values: CDR1 SNHLY, CDR2 FYNNEI. The CDR3 nucleotides are TGTGCCAGCAGTGGACAGGGGACTAGCAATCAGCCCCAGCATTTT. It encodes CASSGQGTSNQPQHF.

Many counts were recorded for this clonotype. The rearrangement links TRBV11-2 to TRBJ1-1, with TRBD1 matching over 9 bases. In germline, CDR1 is SGHAT, CDR2 FQNNGV. V dropped 6 bases and J dropped 5; count of bases not matched to a gene: 7. The CDR3 is 14 residues long. For the CDR3, the DNA is TGTGCCAGCAGTCCCACAGGGGGCATAACTGAAGCTTTCTTT. Translation gives CASSPTGGITEAFF.

This clonotype was seen at least ten times. The J gene is TRBJ1-2, the V gene TRBV5-5, with 8 bases aligning to TRBD1. CDR3 length equals 15 residues. The germline gives CDR1 SGHKS, CDR2 YYEKEE (reference sequence). V trimming: 1 base; J trimming: 7 bases; junction bases outside the gene matches: 9. The CDR3 region has the DNA TGTGCCAGCAGCTTGTATCAGGGGGCGGAGAGTGGCTACACCTTC. Translation gives CASSLYQGAESGYTF.

The J gene is TRBJ2-5, the V gene TRBV28, with 7 bases matching TRBD2. CDR1 is MDHEN, CDR2 SYDVKM, per germline. The CDR3 runs to 16 residues. The V and J ends lost 3 bases and 4 bases, in that order; junction bases with no gene match: 11. This CDR3 reads CASSFAGTSGGETQYF. Written as DNA, the CDR3 is TGTGCCAGCAGTTTCGCCGGGACGTCGGGAGGAGAGACCCAGTACTTC.

This clonotype was recorded many times. CDR3 coding DNA: TGTGCCAGCAGCCGTGGACAGGGGTTAAACACTGAAGCTTTCTTT. Its translation: CASSRGQGLNTEAFF. The chain has TRBV5-5 and TRBJ1-1, with 9 bases fitting TRBD1. The J segment lost 2 bases and the V segment lost 4 bases, leaving 6 bases of the junction unmatched. This CDR3 comprises 15 residues. Germline V gene data show CDR1 as SGHKS and CDR2 as YYEKEE (reference sequence).

A few counts support this clonotype. This sequence joins TRBV12-3 or TRBV12-4 and TRBJ2-1, with 12 bases fitting TRBD2. Trimming at V came to 7 bases and at J to 6 bases, leaving 10 bases not matched to a gene. The length of the CDR3 is 16 residues. The CDR3 sequence is CASTPGGLAGFNEQFF. The DNA of the CDR3 is TGTGCCAGCACACCCGGGGGACTAGCGGGCTTCAATGAGCAGTTCTTC.

This clonotype turned up a few times. The chain joins TRBV20-1 to TRBJ2-5; D may be TRBD2 (6 bases). In germline, CDR1 is DFQATT, CDR2 SNEGSKA (reference sequence). Deletions cut 3 bases from V and 2 bases from J, with 10 bases between. The CDR3 sequence is 13 residues long. The CDR3 DNA follows: TGCAGTGCTAGTCCGACTAGTCAAGAGACCCAGTACTTC. The encoded protein is CSASPTSQETQYF.

The CDR3 is CATSTGVGGYTF. The CDR3, as DNA: TGCGCCACGTCGACCGGGGTTGGCGGCTACACCTTC. This chain links TRBV10-2 with TRBJ1-2, with unresolved D. This CDR3 is built from 12 residues. From germline, CDR1 is WSHSY and CDR2 SAAADI. Trimming took off 10 bases at V and 8 bases at J, with 17 bases between the two ends.

The chain combines TRBV7-6 with TRBJ2-1, with 7 bases that match TRBD2. This CDR3 is 16 amino acids long. Germline V gene lookup returns CDR1 SGHVS and CDR2 FNYEAQ. With V trimmed by 5 bases and J by 2 bases, 9 bases remained unmatched. CDR3 bases: TGTGCCAGCAGCCCCTTTGCGGGAGAGCCCTACAATGAGCAGTTCTTC. Amino acid sequence: CASSPFAGEPYNEQFF.

This clonotype was seen a few times. This sequence joins TRBV7-9 and TRBJ2-1; 9 bases are a match to TRBD2. The CDR3 is 16 amino acids. Germline lookup yields CDR1 SEHNR and CDR2 FQNEAQ (reference sequence). V trimming: 3 bases; J trimming: 7 bases; junction bases outside the gene matches: 10. The CDR3 sequence: CASSFIWREGLNEQFF. In DNA form, the CDR3 reads TGTGCCAGCAGCTTTATATGGCGGGAGGGCCTAAATGAGCAGTTCTTC.

CDR3 sequence reads: CAWSWDNLSYEQYF. The CDR3 nucleotides read TGTGCCTGGAGTTGGGACAACCTATCCTACGAGCAGTACTTC. This chain uses TRBV30 with TRBJ2-7, with D possibly matching TRBD1 (6 bases). CDR1 and CDR2 (germline): GTSNPN, SVGIG (reference sequence). This CDR3 contains 14 residues. Trimming pared 2 bases from V and 1 base from J, leaving 12 bases between. Using reference TRBV30 and TRBJ2-7 for the parts outside the CDR3, the full variable domain is SQTIHQWPATLVQPVGSPLSLECTVEGTSNPNLYWYRQAAGRGLQLLFYSVGIGQISSEVPQNLSASRPQDRQFILSSKKLLLSDSGFYLCAWSWDNLSYEQYFGPGTRLTVT.

This clonotype was counted only a few times. The chain joins TRBV20-1 to TRBJ2-2; 11 bases are a match to TRBD2. The germline CDR1 and CDR2 sequences are DFQATT and SNEGSKA (reference sequence). The CDR3 totals 15 residues. Trimming removed 6 bases from V and 7 bases from J; junction bases left unmatched: 10. CDR3 DNA: TGCAGTGCCCCGACTAGCGGGGCCCCCAGCGGGGAGCTGTTTTTT. The encoded protein is CSAPTSGAPSGELFF.

This clonotype was counted at least ten times. This sequence joins TRBV15 and TRBJ1-4; D may be TRBD1 (6 bases). Germline V gene data show CDR1 as LNHNV and CDR2 as YYDKDF (reference sequence). The V end was cut by 1 base, the J end by 8 bases, with 14 bases between. The CDR3 runs to 15 residues. CDR3 DNA: TGTGCCACCAGCAGAGGCCGGGGGGCTGACGAAAAACTGTTTTTT. Its translation: CATSRGRGADEKLFF.